This T cell receptor beta chain was sequenced in a study of lymphopenia after photon versus proton radiotherapy. Study-wide results and caveats: Survival link was tested only in deceased patients; proton benefit remains a possibility. Post-nadir diversity loss with photons came from oligoclonal expansion, particularly CD8+ Temra cells.

With respect to this clone: No antigen is known for it. One end of the junction does not line up with germline, which may come from a read error.

The CDR3 spans 16 residues. Germline assignment: CDR1 LNHDA and CDR2 SQIVND (reference sequence). Assay: immunoSEQ multiplex PCR; the TCRdb copy retains only in-frame clones and omits some. This sample has 35,000 to 45,000 clones, with approximately 83% found just once. This chain connects TRBV19 to TRBJ1-1; D is perhaps TRBD1 (5 bases). Sample: peripheral blood, taken from a patient treated with proton-based radiotherapy. This TCR derives from a woman in her seventies with pancreatic cancer. As DNA, the CDR3 is TGTGCCAGTACCAAGAAAATAGGGGAGTTGAATACTGAAGCTTTCTTT. It specifies CASTKKIGELNTEAFF.